A selection of T cell receptor beta chains follows, all from one sample in a study of CD8+CD57+ T cells in acquired aplastic anemia. TCRdb re-analysed the reads in MiXCR, keeping a single row per CDR3 protein. The sample yields hundreds of thousands of distinct CDR3 sequences, about two thirds seen once. Sequenced: sorted CD4+, CD8+, or CD8+CD57+ T cells (not recorded which) from PBMCs. The source of these receptors is a human donor in good health, serving as a control. The CDR3 runs from the conserved cysteine through the conserved F or W. The D gene is left open where the match is weak. Expanded clones get a size class; other rows say once, few or many, or leave the size out.

>.|TRBD2|TRBJ2-1|TRBV7-2
TGTGCCAGCAGCCCTAGCGGGGGAAACAATGAGCAGTTCTTC
CASSPSGGNNEQFF
>.|.|TRBJ2-1|TRBV20-1
TGCAGTGCTAGCCGAGGAAGCTCCTACAATGAGCAGTTCTTC
CSASRGSSYNEQFF
>.|.|TRBJ2-2|TRBV2
TGTGCCAGCAGTTTGACCGGGACCTCCGGGGGGCTGTTTTTT
CASSLTGTSGGLFF
>.|.|TRBJ1-2|TRBV7-3
TGTGCCACCAGCCTAGAGGGGAACAATGGCTACACCTTC
CATSLEGNNGYTF
>once|.|TRBJ2-7|TRBV12-3/TRBV12-4
TGTGCCAGCACCGGGGGCCCTTCCTACGAGCAGTACTTC
CASTGGPSYEQYF
>.|.|TRBJ2-4|TRBV2
TGTGCCAGCAGCAAAACCTGCGCGAAAAACATCGGGTCCTTC
CASSKTCAKNIGSF
>once|.|TRBJ1-1|TRBV25-1
TGTGCCAGCAGGACCCTGGACACTGAAGCTTTCTTT
CASRTLDTEAFF
>.|.|TRBJ1-4|TRBV5-4
TGTGCCAGCAGCGGAGTAGGGTCTAATGAAAAACTGTTTTTT
CASSGVGSNEKLFF
>once|.|TRBJ1-3|TRBV7-2
TGTGCCAGCAGCTTAGGCCGGGGGCCAGAAGACACGATATATTTT
CASSLGRGPEDTIYF
>few|.|TRBJ1-5|TRBV10-3
TGTGCCATCAGCGCGACCAATCAGCCCCAGCATTTT
CAISATNQPQHF
>few|.|TRBJ1-2|TRBV29-1
TGCAGCGTTGATGGGGGCTATGGCTACACCTTC
CSVDGGYGYTF
>.|TRBD1|TRBJ1-4|TRBV7-2
TGTGCCAGCAGCCGTGACAGGGTTCGACTATTAAATGAAACACTGTTTTTT
CASSRDRVRLLNETLFF
>.|.|TRBJ1-1|TRBV29-1
TGCAGCGTCGGGCCACGGACACTTAACACTGAAGCTTTCTTT
CSVGPRTLNTEAFF
>once|TRBD1|TRBJ2-5|TRBV11-3
TGTGCCAGCAGCATCAGACAGGGTTACCAAGAGACCCAGTACTTC
CASSIRQGYQETQYF
>.|TRBD1|TRBJ1-2|TRBV7-2
TGTGCCAGCAGAGGACCGGGACAGCTCTGGGGCTACACCTTC
CASRGPGQLWGYTF
>few|TRBD1|TRBJ1-1|TRBV9
TGTGCCAGCAGCAAAAACACAGGGGTGCGCATGGACACTGAAGCTTTCTTT
CASSKNTGVRMDTEAFF
>.|.|TRBJ1-6|TRBV5-4
TGTGCCAGCAGCTTGGCGACTACACCCCTCCACTTT
CASSLATTPLHF
>.|.|TRBJ2-3|TRBV12-3/TRBV12-4
TGTGCCAGCAGACTAGGTCGCGATACGCAGTATTTT
CASRLGRDTQYF
>.|.|TRBJ2-2|TRBV20-1
TGCAGCGCTAGAAGCCAGGTCTACAATGAGCTGTTTTTT
CSARSQVYNELFF
>once|.|TRBJ1-4|TRBV5-8
TGTGCCAGCAGCCGGGCAATCCGGGAAGGTGAAAAACTGTTTTTT
CASSRAIREGEKLFF
>.|.|TRBJ2-7|TRBV20-1
TGCAGTGCCACCATGGACCCCTACGAGCAGTACTTC
CSATMDPYEQYF
>.|.|TRBJ1-5|TRBV7-8
TGTGCCAGCAGCTTACTGGCGGGTGTGCCAGCCCCAGCACAGCATTTT
CASSLLAGVPAPAQHF
>.|.|TRBJ2-6|TRBV7-8
TGTGCCAGCAGCAAGTACAGGAACACTGAAGCTTTCTTTTTC
CASSKYRNTEAFFF
>.|.|TRBJ2-1|TRBV20-1
TGCAGTGCCCCGAGGGACCCAGACACGAATGAGCAGTTCTTC
CSAPRDPDTNEQFF
>.|.|TRBJ1-1|TRBV7-9
TGTGCCAGCACCTTTGCTGGGGCGAACACTGAGCCTTTCTTT
CASTFAGANTEPFF
>.|.|TRBJ1-2|TRBV5-1
TGCGCCAGCAGCTCAGGGACTGAAGCTTTTGGCTACACCTTC
CASSSGTEAFGYTF
>once|TRBD1|TRBJ2-1|TRBV29-1
TGCAGCGGCGCACAGGGGGCCGGCAATGAGCAGTTCTTC
CSGAQGAGNEQFF
>many|.|TRBJ2-3|TRBV20-1
TGCAGTGCTAGAGAGATTGTCAGGGGAGGGTCCGCAGATACGCAGTATTTT
CSAREIVRGGSADTQYF
>.|.|TRBJ2-3|TRBV15
TGTGCCACCAGTCGGAGGCGGATGCCCACAGATACGCAGTATTTT
CATSRRRMPTDTQYF
>.|TRBD1|TRBJ1-2|TRBV29-1
TGCAGCGTTGACTGTATCATGGTACAGGGGGCGGGTGGCTACACCTTC
CSVDCIMVQGAGGYTF
>once|.|TRBJ1-2|TRBV7-2
TGTGCCAGCAGCTTAACAGGTACTCCCGAGCAGTACTTCACCTTC
CASSLTGTPEQYFTF
>few|.|TRBJ1-1|TRBV6-2/TRBV6-3
TGTGCCAGCTGGGATTGGGGGGACACTGAAGCTTTCTTT
CASWDWGDTEAFF
>.|.|TRBJ2-1|TRBV7-3
TGCGCCAGCAGCCCAAAGGATTACAACGCGCAGTATTTC
CASSPKDYNAQYF
>many|TRBD1|TRBJ1-5|TRBV19
TGTGCCAGTAGTATAATGACAGGGGATCAGCCCCAGCATTTT
CASSIMTGDQPQHF
>few|.|TRBJ1-1|TRBV20-1
TGCAGTGTCTGGTACATGAACACTGAAGCTTCCTTT
CSVWYMNTEASF
>.|TRBD1|TRBJ2-7|TRBV20-1
TGCAGTGCTAGAAACCCAGGACAGGGTCGCGAGCAGTACTTC
CSARNPGQGREQYF
>few|TRBD2|TRBJ2-1|TRBV4-2
TGTGCCAGCAGCCAAGATAGGAGCGGGGGGGTTTACAATGAGCAGTTCTTC
CASSQDRSGGVYNEQFF
>many|.|TRBJ2-7|TRBV29-1
TGCAGCGTTGAAGGTGGGCAGTCCCTCTACGAGCAGTACTTC
CSVEGGQSLYEQYF
>.|TRBD2|TRBJ2-7|TRBV7-2
TGTGCCAGCAGCAAGACACGCGGGGGAACCGGGGAGCAGTACTTC
CASSKTRGGTGEQYF
>.|.|TRBJ1-2|TRBV7-9
TGTGCCAGCAGCCAAGACATCCAAGAGAGATCGGAAGAGACCTTC
CASSQDIQERSEETF
>.|TRBD1|TRBJ1-5|TRBV5-1
TGTGCCAGCAGCTCGCAGGGGGGGCGTCAGCCCCAGCATTTT
CASSSQGGRQPQHF
>once|.|TRBJ1-6|TRBV20-1
TGCACTGCTAGGGCTGAGGGACCGCAGAATTCACCCCTCCACTTT
CTARAEGPQNSPLHF
>once|TRBD1|TRBJ2-2|TRBV7-2
TGTGCCAGCAGCTCCGGGACAGGGAGGACCGGGGAGCTGTTTTTT
CASSSGTGRTGELFF
>many|.|TRBJ2-1|TRBV5-6
TGTGCCACGACTCCCGGGACAACCTACAATGAGCAGTTCTTC
CATTPGTTYNEQFF
>.|TRBD2|TRBJ2-1|TRBV12-3/TRBV12-4
TGTGCTAGTGGTGGAGCTAGCGGAGCCTACAATGAGCAGTTCTTC
CASGGASGAYNEQFF